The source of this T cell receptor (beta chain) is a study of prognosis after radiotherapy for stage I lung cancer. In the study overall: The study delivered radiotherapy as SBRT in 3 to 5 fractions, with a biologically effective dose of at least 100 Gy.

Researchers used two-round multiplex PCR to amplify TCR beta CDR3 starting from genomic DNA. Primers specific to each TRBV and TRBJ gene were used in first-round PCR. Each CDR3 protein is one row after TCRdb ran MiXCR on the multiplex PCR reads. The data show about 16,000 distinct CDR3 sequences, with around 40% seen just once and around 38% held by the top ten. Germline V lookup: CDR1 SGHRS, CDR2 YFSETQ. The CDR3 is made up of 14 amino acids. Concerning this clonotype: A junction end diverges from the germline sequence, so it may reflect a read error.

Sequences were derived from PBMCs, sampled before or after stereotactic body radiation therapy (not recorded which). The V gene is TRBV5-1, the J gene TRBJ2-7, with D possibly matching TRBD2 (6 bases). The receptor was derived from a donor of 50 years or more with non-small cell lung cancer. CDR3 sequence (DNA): TGCGCCAGCAGCTCGGGACTGGTTACTGGGGAGCTGTACTTC. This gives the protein CASSSGLVTGELYF.